Listed below are T cell receptor beta chains from one sample, sequenced in a study of blood T cell repertoires in COVID-19. Measured with immunoSEQ multiplex PCR; TCRdb has only the in-frame clones, and not every one. The table shows some 120,000 clones, with over 75% occurring only once. Source material: peripheral blood. The origin of the receptors is a woman of 80 years or more with acute or convalescent COVID-19. The CDR3 runs from the conserved cysteine through the conserved F or W. A D gene is named only where the DNA matches it firmly. Rows may omit the clone size; those that give it use once, few, many or a size class.

clone size	D gene	J gene	V gene	CDR3 DNA	CDR3 protein
NA	NA	TRBJ2-2	TRBV10-2	TGCGCCACCGGAGTTACCGGGGAGCTGTTTTTT	CATGVTGELFF
NA	NA	TRBJ2-2	TRBV7-9	TGTGCCAGCAGCTTGGGGGGACAGTGGAACACCGGGGAGCTGTTTTTT	CASSLGGQWNTGELFF
NA	TRBD2	TRBJ2-3	TRBV7-3	TGTGCCAGCAGCCCTTTAGCGGGGGGCACAGATACGCAGTATTTT	CASSPLAGGTDTQYF
NA	TRBD1	TRBJ2-6	TRBV19	TGTGCCATAAGGACAGGGGAGGCCGGGGCCAACGTCCTGACTTTC	CAIRTGEAGANVLTF
NA	TRBD2	TRBJ2-2	TRBV2	TGTGCCAGCGGGGGAGGGTTAGTCGGGGAGCTGTTTTTT	CASGGGLVGELFF
NA	TRBD1	TRBJ2-7	TRBV7-9	TGTGCCAGCAATCCCGGGACAGGGGACTACGAGCAGTACTTC	CASNPGTGDYEQYF
NA	NA	TRBJ2-2	TRBV25-1	TGTGCCAGCAGTAACAGGAACACCGGGGAGCTGTTTTTT	CASSNRNTGELFF
NA	NA	TRBJ2-3	TRBV5-1	TGCGCCAGCAGCTCTCAGGGGAACCCCACAGATACGCAGTATTTT	CASSSQGNPTDTQYF
NA	NA	TRBJ1-4	TRBV4-2	TGTGCCAGCAGCCAGACACAGTTCACTAATGAAAAACTGTTTTTT	CASSQTQFTNEKLFF
NA	NA	TRBJ1-1	TRBV12-3/TRBV12-4	TGTGCCAGCAGTTTCCCGGGGGACACTGAAGCTTTCTTT	CASSFPGDTEAFF
NA	NA	TRBJ2-3	TRBV3-1/TRBV3-2	TGTGCCAGCAGCACGAGGGCCCCGCGTGGCACAGATACGCAGTATTTT	CASSTRAPRGTDTQYF
NA	NA	TRBJ1-2	TRBV5-1	TGCGCCAGCAGCCCGGGACATCTAGGCTACACCTTC	CASSPGHLGYTF
NA	TRBD2	TRBJ2-5	TRBV20-1	TGCAGTGCTAGTGAGGGACTAGCGGGGGAGACCCAGTACTTC	CSASEGLAGETQYF
NA	NA	TRBJ1-3	TRBV9	TGTGCCAGCAGCCTTCGTCTAGGGGAAAGCTCTGGAAACACCATATATTTT	CASSLRLGESSGNTIYF
once	NA	TRBJ1-6	TRBV2	TGTGCCAGCAGTGGGTACGCGGGGGGTATTTCACCCCTCCACTTT	CASSGYAGGISPLHF
NA	TRBD2	TRBJ2-5	TRBV4-1	TGCGCCAGCAGCCCAATTGGGACTAGCGACCAAGAGACCCAGTACTTC	CASSPIGTSDQETQYF
NA	NA	TRBJ2-6	TRBV4-2	TGTGCCAGCAGCCAATCGGGGTCGGGGGCCAACGTCCTGACTTTC	CASSQSGSGANVLTF
once	NA	TRBJ2-4	TRBV10-3	TGTGCCATCAGTGAGTCGCGGGGACTCCAGGCAAACATTCAGTACTTC	CAISESRGLQANIQYF
NA	TRBD1	TRBJ1-2	TRBV7-9	TGTGCCAGCAGATTCGACAGGGCCCTAAACTATGGCTACACCTTC	CASRFDRALNYGYTF
NA	NA	TRBJ1-5	TRBV27	TGTGCCTCCGGGGGGGGCGGAAGGAATCAGCCCCAGCATTTT	CASGGGGRNQPQHF
NA	NA	TRBJ2-7	TRBV4-1	TGCGCCAGCAGCCCTATGTTCGAGAGGAGAAACGAGCAGTACTTC	CASSPMFERRNEQYF
NA	NA	TRBJ1-2	TRBV19	TGTGCCAGTCAAAGGAGGGATAACTATGGCTACACCTTC	CASQRRDNYGYTF
NA	NA	TRBJ2-2	TRBV7-3	TGTGCCAGCAGCTTAGCGGCGAACACCGGGGAGCTGTTTTTT	CASSLAANTGELFF
NA	NA	TRBJ2-7	TRBV12-3/TRBV12-4	TGTGCCAGCAGCACTCCCTACGAGCAGTACTTC	CASSTPYEQYF
NA	NA	TRBJ2-3	TRBV7-8	TGTGCCAGCAGTCCCCGGGCAGATACGCAGTATTTT	CASSPRADTQYF
NA	NA	TRBJ2-3	TRBV4-1	TGCGCCAGCAGCCAAGGTAGAGATACGCAGTATTTT	CASSQGRDTQYF
few	NA	TRBJ1-5	TRBV5-8	TGTGCCAGCAGCTTGTGGATCAGGGGAACTCAGCCCCAGCATTTT	CASSLWIRGTQPQHF
NA	NA	TRBJ2-3	TRBV18	TGTGCCAGCTCACCCGGGGTTTCACCCACATGGTATTTT	CASSPGVSPTWYF
NA	TRBD1	TRBJ1-3	TRBV3-1/TRBV3-2	TGTGCCAGCAGCCGACAGGGCACTGGAAACACCATATATTTT	CASSRQGTGNTIYF
NA	TRBD1	TRBJ2-1	TRBV10-3	TGTGCCATCAGACTACCGGGACAGCCTTCCGGCGAGCAGTTCTTC	CAIRLPGQPSGEQFF
NA	TRBD2	TRBJ2-5	TRBV7-7	TGTGCCAGCAGCGACGGACTAGCGGGGGGGCCGGGTCAAGAGACCCAGTACTTC	CASSDGLAGGPGQETQYF
NA	NA	TRBJ1-2	TRBV7-9	TGTGCCAGCAGCTTAGTAGGGGAAGGCTACACCTTC	CASSLVGEGYTF
few	NA	TRBJ1-1	TRBV7-9	TGTGCCAGCAGCAAGACAGGTACTGAAGCTTTCTTT	CASSKTGTEAFF
NA	TRBD2	TRBJ2-7	TRBV5-4	TGTGCCAGCAGCTTGGAAGCGGGGGTGACTGGCGAGCAGTACTTC	CASSLEAGVTGEQYF
NA	TRBD1	TRBJ1-3	TRBV10-2	TGCGCCAGCAGTGCAGGGACAGGGGCTGGAAACACCATATATTTT	CASSAGTGAGNTIYF